The rows below give T cell receptor beta chains drawn from one sample of a study of blood T cell repertoires in COVID-19. The repertoire was sequenced with immunoSEQ multiplex PCR; TCRdb's copy has only in-frame clones and lacks some. The sample shows 90,000 to 120,000 clones, 80% to 95% of them seen only once. Sequencing input: peripheral blood. Receptor source: a woman under 40 with acute or convalescent COVID-19. CDR3s include the opening cysteine and the closing phenylalanine or tryptophan. Clone size appears in some rows only: once, few, many, or a class for an expanded clone.

size	J	V	CDR3
once	TRBJ1-2	TRBV28	CASSGGTGALYGYTF
NA	TRBJ2-3	TRBV3-1/TRBV3-2	CASSQDGTSGRPDTQYF
NA	TRBJ1-4	TRBV12-3/TRBV12-4	CASSPRGNEKLFF
NA	TRBJ1-4	TRBV28	CASSAIGGLREKLFF
NA	TRBJ1-5	TRBV19	CASSISGTVRQPQHF
once	TRBJ1-3	TRBV19	CASSKAIQGSGNTIYF
NA	TRBJ1-2	TRBV30	CAWSLVGVSYGYTF
NA	TRBJ2-2	TRBV7-2	CASIPQGASHGELFF
NA	TRBJ2-7	TRBV19	CASTKTQASYEQYF
NA	TRBJ2-7	TRBV7-6	CASSLGGGDSYEQYF
once	TRBJ1-2	TRBV6-2/TRBV6-3	CASSPRQGRIYGYTF
NA	TRBJ1-4	TRBV25-1	CASSELLGRNEKLFF
NA	TRBJ1-2	TRBV7-8	CASSLPQAGAVGYTF
NA	TRBJ1-6	TRBV7-9	CASSFRQGVNSPLHF
NA	TRBJ2-5	TRBV13	CASSLEASGRRETQYF
NA	TRBJ1-1	TRBV5-4	CASSLNSGTTEAFF
once	TRBJ1-2	TRBV11-1	CASSLRENYGYTF
NA	TRBJ1-2	TRBV27	CATDKTRTF
NA	TRBJ2-1	TRBV10-3	CAIRRGEDEQFF
few	TRBJ1-4	TRBV7-9	CASSLQRSEKLFF
NA	TRBJ2-1	TRBV7-9	CASSLRGSNEQFF
NA	TRBJ1-2	TRBV3-1/TRBV3-2	CASSQDFGQPTLNYGYTF
NA	TRBJ1-2	TRBV29-1	CSVETGDYGYTF
NA	TRBJ1-6	TRBV19	CASSTLLDRGYDNSPLHF
NA	TRBJ1-5	TRBV28	CASSLLTAVSDRTDNQPQHF
NA	TRBJ1-1	TRBV25-1	CASSWTGTGTEAFF
NA	TRBJ1-5	TRBV28	CASTAAGGSNQPQHF